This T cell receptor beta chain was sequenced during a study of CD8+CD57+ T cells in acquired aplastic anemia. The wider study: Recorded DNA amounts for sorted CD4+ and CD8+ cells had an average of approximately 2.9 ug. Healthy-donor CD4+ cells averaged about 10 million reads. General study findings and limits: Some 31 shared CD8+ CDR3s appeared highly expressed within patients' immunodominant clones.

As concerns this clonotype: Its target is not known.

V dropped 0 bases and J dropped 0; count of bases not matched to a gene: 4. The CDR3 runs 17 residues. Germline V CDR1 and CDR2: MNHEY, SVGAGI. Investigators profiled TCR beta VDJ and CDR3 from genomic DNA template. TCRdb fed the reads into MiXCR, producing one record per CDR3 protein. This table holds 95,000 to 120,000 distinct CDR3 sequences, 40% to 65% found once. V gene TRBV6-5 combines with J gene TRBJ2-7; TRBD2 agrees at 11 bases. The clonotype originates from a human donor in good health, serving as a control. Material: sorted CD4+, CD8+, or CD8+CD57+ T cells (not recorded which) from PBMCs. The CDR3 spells CASSYSTSGDSSYEQYF. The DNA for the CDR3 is TGTGCCAGCAGTTACTCGACTAGCGGGGATTCCTCCTACGAGCAGTACTTC.